Detailed here is one TCR beta chain. The antigen remains unidentified. The CDR3 is 13 amino acids. V was clipped by 4 bases and J by 6 bases, with 12 bases between them. From germline, CDR1 is MNHEY and CDR2 SMNVEV (reference sequence). The repertoire was sequenced with immunoSEQ multiplex PCR; TCRdb's copy has only in-frame clones and lacks some. There are 86,000 or so clones in the sample; approximately 84% occur only once, and over 2.5% lies in the top ten. This sample stems from a study of T cells in localized non-small cell lung cancer. Study findings and constraints: Maximal T cell clonality occurred in uninvolved adjacent lung, with tumor ranking below it. In adjacent lung appeared a median 57 of the top 100 tumor clones.

Sequencing was performed on peripheral blood, taken before any cancer treatment. This sequence joins TRBV27 and TRBJ1-1, with D possibly being TRBD1 (5 bases). This clonotype was obtained from a man aged 35 to 69 with stage I lung adenocarcinoma. CDR3 nucleotide sequence: TGTGCCAGCAGTTCTAACAGAGGGGCTGAAGCTTTCTTT. Amino acid sequence: CASSSNRGAEAFF.